The clone carrying this T cell receptor beta chain has more than one count but fewer than ten. This entry belongs to a study of cytomegalovirus exposure and HLA in healthy donors. PCR used 60 Vbeta primers and 13 Jbeta primers. TCRdb's table, derived via immunoSEQ multiplex PCR, lists solely in-frame clones and lacks some. The sample lists a few hundred thousand clones; about four fifths were seen once. The sample was PBMCs. The sequence derives from a woman aged 50 to 60 in good health and CMV-seropositive.

CDR3 amino acids: CASGPARGREQFF. CDR3 nucleotide sequence: TGTGCCAGCGGCCCGGCACGCGGCCGAGAGCAGTTCTTC. This sequence joins TRBV7-3 and TRBJ2-1; no clear D gene. The CDR3 has 13 amino acids. Germline-derived CDR1 and CDR2 are SGHTA and FQGTGA. Trimming removed 8 bases from V and 10 bases from J, with 18 bases in between.